A single sample is the source of the 27 T cell receptor beta chains below, sequenced in a study of cytomegalovirus exposure and HLA in healthy donors. Profiled with immunoSEQ multiplex PCR; TCRdb holds only in-frame clones, not every one. The data show some 120,000 clones, about 96% seen once. Sequencing was carried out using PBMCs. These receptors came from a man younger than 35 in good health and CMV-seronegative.

The chain links TRBV6-1 to TRBJ2-7, with 16 bases identical to TRBD2. V lost 1 base and J lost 0; bases outside the gene matches: 12. The CDR3 runs 21 residues. Germline V lookup: CDR1 MNHNS, CDR2 SASEGT. The CDR3 region is CASSEEVGPGLAGGSSYEQYF. Written as DNA, the CDR3 is TGTGCCAGCAGTGAAGAAGTTGGACCGGGACTAGCGGGAGGGTCCTCCTACGAGCAGTACTTC.

The chain carries TRBV6-5 and TRBJ1-1; no clear D. This CDR3 is built from 12 residues. Deletions cut 7 bases from V and 0 bases from J, with 6 bases between. Germline V lookup: CDR1 MNHEY, CDR2 SVGAGI. The CDR3 sequence: CASMAVNTEAFF. The CDR3 DNA follows: TGTGCCAGCATGGCAGTGAACACTGAAGCTTTCTTT.

The rearrangement joins TRBV9 to TRBJ2-2; a weak D match, TRBD2 (5 bases). The CDR3 runs 14 residues. The V gene lost 4 bases and the J gene lost 6 bases, with 13 bases spanning the gap. CDR1 is SGDLS, CDR2 YYNGEE, per germline. This chain's CDR3 is CASSLAIGAGELFF. Written as DNA, the CDR3 is TGTGCCAGCAGCCTCGCAATCGGGGCCGGGGAGCTGTTTTTT.

The chain joins TRBV19 to TRBJ2-1; D not certain. Germline CDR1 and CDR2: LNHDA and SQIVND (reference sequence). Trimming pared 3 bases from V and 0 bases from J, leaving 12 bases between. This CDR3 region has 16 residues. In nucleotides, the CDR3 is TGTGCCAGTAGTATTAGTCCAGGAAGCTCCTACAATGAGCAGTTCTTC. This encodes CASSISPGSSYNEQFF.

The chain joins TRBV30 to TRBJ2-7; the match to TRBD2 covers 9 bases. CDR3 size: 15 residues. Germline-derived CDR1 and CDR2 are GTSNPN and SVGIG (reference sequence). J was trimmed by 2 bases and V by 0 bases; bases with no gene match: 5. The CDR3 nucleotides read TGTGCCTGGAGTGTACTGAGACTAGCGGCCTACGAGCAGTACTTC. Its protein is CAWSVLRLAAYEQYF. Supplemented by reference TRBV30 and TRBJ2-7, the full variable domain reads SQTIHQWPATLVQPVGSPLSLECTVEGTSNPNLYWYRQAAGRGLQLLFYSVGIGQISSEVPQNLSASRPQDRQFILSSKKLLLSDSGFYLCAWSVLRLAAYEQYFGPGTRLTVT.

The rearrangement links TRBV5-6 to TRBJ2-5; a possible D gene is TRBD2 (5 bases). Per the germline V gene, CDR1 is SGHDT and CDR2 is YYEEEE. Trimming left V 0 bases short and J 1 base short, with 13 bases between. CDR3 length: 16 amino acids. CDR3 region: CASSLVVGGGQETQYF. CDR3 in DNA: TGTGCCAGCAGCTTGGTGGTAGGAGGAGGCCAAGAGACCCAGTACTTC.

This chain joins TRBV29-1 and TRBJ2-7, with D unclear. The germline V gene encodes CDR1 SQVTM and CDR2 ANQGSEA. V gave up 4 bases and J gave up 0 bases, with 7 bases separating them. The CDR3 consists of 12 residues. The CDR3 nucleotides read TGCAGCGTTGCATGGAGCTCCTACGAGCAGTACTTC. It yields the protein CSVAWSSYEQYF.

In its sample, this clone was seen once. The chain couples TRBV7-9 to TRBJ2-5; D call uncertain. Trimming stripped 2 bases from V and 2 bases from J, with 9 bases between. CDR1 and CDR2 (germline): SEHNR, FQNEAQ (reference sequence). The CDR3 loop spans 14 amino acids. The CDR3 DNA is TGTGCCAGCAGCTTACTAGATTTGCAAGAGACCCAGTACTTC. It codes for CASSLLDLQETQYF.

This chain joins TRBV7-3 and TRBJ2-5; no clear D. The V gene's germline CDR1 is SGHTA and CDR2 FQGTGA. Between the trimmed V and J ends, which lost 2 bases and 4 bases, there was a span of 8 bases. This CDR3 region has 13 residues. The CDR3 is CASSLRLRETQYF. The CDR3 region has the DNA TGTGCCAGCAGCTTACGACTCCGAGAGACCCAGTACTTC.

This clone appeared a single time. The chain is built from TRBV5-6 and TRBJ2-3, with TRBD1 matching 11 bases. This CDR3 region has 15 residues. Trimming at V came to 2 bases and at J to 4 bases, leaving 3 bases not matched to a gene. Germline V gene data show CDR1 as SGHDT and CDR2 as YYEEEE. The CDR3 here is CASSFRDRGADTQYF. CDR3 DNA sequence: TGTGCCAGCAGCTTCCGGGACAGGGGGGCAGATACGCAGTATTTT. Combining the CDR3 with reference TRBV5-6 and TRBJ2-3 gives the whole variable domain DAGVTQSPTHLIKTRGQQVTLRCSPKSGHDTVSWYQQALGQGPQFIFQYYEEEERQRGNFPDRFSGHQFPNYSSELNVNALLLGDSALYLCASSFRDRGADTQYFGPGTRLTVL.

This chain joins TRBV6-1 and TRBJ2-7; tentatively, D is TRBD2 (5 bases). This CDR3 region has 14 residues. V shed 2 bases and J shed 7 bases, with 15 bases lying between them. Germline loops: CDR1 MNHNS, CDR2 SASEGT. For the CDR3, the DNA is TGTGCCAGCAGTGAATGGGTCAAGACGGGGGAGCAGTACTTC. It specifies CASSEWVKTGEQYF.

The chain employs TRBV28 and TRBJ2-3; tentative D call: TRBD1 (7 bases). The CDR3 covers 17 residues. In germline, CDR1 is MDHEN, CDR2 SYDVKM. V lost 7 bases and J 2 bases, leaving 22 bases between the germline ends. CDR3 nucleotides: TGTGCCAGCACGACTCAGGAGGGGGCCCTTCCCACAGATACGCAGTATTTT. This sequence encodes CASTTQEGALPTDTQYF.

This clone showed up just a few times. The gene calls are TRBV30 and TRBJ1-2, with 7 bases lining up with TRBD1. Unmatched junction bases numbered 11, after V lost 3 bases and J lost 4 bases. CDR1 GTSNPN and CDR2 SVGIG come from the germline V gene (reference sequence). This CDR3 has 15 amino acids. The CDR3 here is CAWRPRQGGTYGYTF. For the CDR3, the DNA is TGTGCCTGGAGGCCTCGACAGGGTGGAACCTATGGCTACACCTTC.

The chain uses TRBV15 and TRBJ2-5; D gene unclear. V was trimmed by 0 bases and J by 3 bases, leaving 5 bases between them. Germline V CDR1 and CDR2: LNHNV, YYDKDF (reference sequence). The CDR3 consists of 13 residues. CDR3 in amino acids: CATSRDSEETQYF. CDR3 nucleotides: TGTGCCACCAGCAGAGATTCAGAAGAGACCCAGTACTTC.

The chain carries TRBV7-2 and TRBJ2-4; D is unresolved. With 5 bases removed from V and 8 bases from J, the gap between germline ends came to 19 bases. Germline V gives CDR1 SGHTA, CDR2 FQGNSA. The CDR3 has 15 residues. This chain's CDR3 is CASSPARLQRDIQYF. CDR3 nucleotides: TGTGCCAGCAGCCCCGCCCGACTCCAACGGGACATTCAGTACTTC.

The gene calls are TRBV13 and TRBJ2-1; TRBD1 matches at 8 bases. V lost 5 bases to trimming and J lost 4 bases; unmatched junction nucleotides: 7. CDR3 length equals 15 residues. CDR1 and CDR2 (germline): PRHDT, FYEKMQ (reference sequence). The CDR3 reads CASSRRQGSYNEQFF. CDR3 bases: TGTGCCAGCAGCAGAAGACAGGGGTCTTACAATGAGCAGTTCTTC.

The rearrangement links TRBV29-1 to TRBJ2-4; 14 nucleotides match TRBD2. CDR1 and CDR2 (germline): SQVTM, ANQGSEA. This CDR3 is 19 amino acids long. Trimming took 5 bases from V and 8 from J; bases not matched to a gene: 20. As DNA, the CDR3 is TGCAGCGTTCTGCGACGGGGACTAGCGGGAGTTGGCAGTTCTGACATTCAGTACTTC. Residues: CSVLRRGLAGVGSSDIQYF.

The rearrangement joins TRBV11-2 to TRBJ2-7, with 7 bases fitting TRBD2. Germline CDR1 is SGHAT and CDR2 is FQNNGV. CDR3 length: 15 residues. Unmatched junction bases numbered 7, after V lost 5 bases and J lost 0 bases. CDR3 DNA sequence: TGTGCCAGCAGCCGCTCGGGACTAAGCTCCTACGAGCAGTACTTC. Translation: CASSRSGLSSYEQYF.

The chain employs TRBV4-3 and TRBJ2-1; a possible D gene is TRBD1 (5 bases). CDR1 is LGHNA and CDR2 is YSLEER in the germline V gene. The CDR3 has 14 residues. V was clipped by 0 bases and J by 9 bases, with 12 bases between them. The CDR3 DNA reads as TGCGCCAGCAGCCAAGATTGGGGTCAGGGTGAGCAGTTCTTC. Translated, it gives CASSQDWGQGEQFF.

This sequence joins TRBV14 and TRBJ2-1, with 9 positions matching TRBD2. CDR3 length: 18 residues. Per the germline V gene, CDR1 is SGHDN and CDR2 is FVKESK. The V and J ends lost 0 bases and 4 bases, in that order; junction bases with no gene match: 10. The CDR3 sequence is CASSQDFLAGVRYNEQFF. Here the CDR3 DNA reads TGTGCCAGCAGCCAAGACTTTTTAGCGGGAGTGCGGTACAATGAGCAGTTCTTC.

The genes are TRBV30 and TRBJ2-5; 13 bases fit TRBD2. Germline values: CDR1 GTSNPN, CDR2 SVGIG (reference sequence). This CDR3 has 15 amino acids. Trimming removed 2 bases from V and 5 bases from J; junction bases left unmatched: 5. CDR3 bases: TGTGCCTGGAGTCGGACTAGCGGGAGAGGTGAGACCCAGTACTTC. Residues: CAWSRTSGRGETQYF.

The rearrangement links TRBV7-2 to TRBJ1-2; tentatively, D is TRBD1 (5 bases). Trimming removed 0 bases from V and 7 bases from J, with 18 bases in between. This CDR3 is 16 amino acids long. Germline loops: CDR1 SGHTA, CDR2 FQGNSA. The CDR3 here is CASSLAIGSSGGGYTF. For the CDR3, the DNA is TGTGCCAGCAGCTTAGCGATAGGGAGCTCGGGGGGTGGCTACACCTTC.

The chain joins TRBV25-1 to TRBJ2-5, with D possibly matching TRBD2 (5 bases). Trimming took 6 bases from V and 9 from J, leaving 11 bases between them. Germline CDR1 and CDR2: MGHDK and SYGVNS. The CDR3 loop spans 11 amino acids. CDR3 loop: CASSARGAQYF. The CDR3 DNA follows: TGTGCCAGCAGCGCTCGGGGAGCCCAGTACTTC.

This clone was recorded only once. The chain employs TRBV7-6 and TRBJ1-5, with 7 bases that match TRBD1. Germline trimming cut 3 bases from V and 5 bases from J; bases unmatched to any gene: 7. CDR3 length: 15 residues. Germline CDR1 SGHVS, CDR2 FNYEAQ. As DNA, the CDR3 is TGTGCCAGCAGCTTTGGAACAGGGGAGGATCAGCCCCAGCATTTT. It specifies CASSFGTGEDQPQHF.

This clone was counted a single time. The chain joins TRBV4-3 to TRBJ2-7; the D gene is possibly TRBD1 (5 bases). The V gene lost 3 bases and the J gene lost 5 bases, with 14 bases spanning the gap. This CDR3 comprises 14 residues. Germline V CDR1 and CDR2: LGHNA, YSLEER. CDR3 in DNA: TGCGCCAGCAGCCAGGGAACAGGAAGCCACGAGCAGTACTTC. This gives the protein CASSQGTGSHEQYF.

The V and J genes are TRBV28 and TRBJ2-5, with a possible D match to TRBD1 (6 bases). Germline V gene sequence: CDR1 MDHEN, CDR2 SYDVKM. The ends were cut back, 6 bases at V and 5 bases at J, with 16 bases in the middle. The CDR3 totals 14 residues. CDR3: CASSHSRQGETQYF. The DNA for the CDR3 is TGTGCCAGCAGCCACTCCCGGCAGGGGGAGACCCAGTACTTC. Variable domain in full (rest from reference TRBV28 and TRBJ2-5): DVKVTQSSRYLVKRTGEKVFLECVQDMDHENMFWYRQDPGLGLRLIYFSYDVKMKEKGDIPEGYSVSREKKERFSLILESASTNQTSMYLCASSHSRQGETQYFGPGTRLLVL.

Written as DNA, the CDR3 is TGTGCCAGCAGTTTTCTAGGACAGCCCCGCGCCTACGAGCAGTACTTC. It codes for CASSFLGQPRAYEQYF. This rearrangement joins TRBV27 to TRBJ2-7; a weak D match, TRBD1 (6 bases). Germline CDR1 and CDR2: MNHEY and SMNVEV (reference sequence). The CDR3 loop spans 16 amino acids. V lost 3 bases and J 2 bases, leaving 17 bases between the germline ends.